What follows is one TCR beta chain and its context. These data are taken from a study of blood T cell repertoires in COVID-19. Germline CDR1 SGHAT, CDR2 FQNNGV. After removal of 5 bases from V and 4 bases from J, the junction contained 6 bases not matched to a gene. The CDR3 is made up of 14 amino acids. The data were produced by immunoSEQ multiplex PCR, yet TCRdb's version contains in-frame clones alone and is incomplete. The repertoire holds about 13,000 clones, with around 90% as singletons. Sequenced: peripheral blood. V is TRBV11-2 and J is TRBJ2-5; 8 positions match TRBD1. The receptor was isolated from a human donor with active COVID-19. The donor label of this sample is uncertain. In DNA form, the CDR3 reads TGTGCCAGCAGCACTTGGGACAGGAGAGAGACCCAGTACTTC. Translation gives CASSTWDRRETQYF.